This entry lists 14 T cell receptor beta chains sequenced from one sample in a study of OX40 agonist ivuxolimab in advanced cancers. The assay was immunoSEQ multiplex PCR, and TCRdb's table has in-frame clones only and misses some. The table records 65,000 to 90,000 clones, 88% of them present only once. The input for sequencing was CD4+ or CD8+ T cells sorted from blood, taken in a trial of the OX40 agonist ivuxolimab. These receptor sequences come from an adult with an advanced solid tumor such as melanoma, head and neck, liver or kidney cancer.

J is TRBJ2-7 and V is TRBV4-1; tentatively, D is TRBD1 or TRBD2 (5 bases each). Per germline, CDR1 MGHRA and CDR2 YSYEKL. The CDR3 has 14 amino acids. V shed 2 bases and J shed 3 bases, with 11 bases lying between them. Here the CDR3 DNA reads TGCGCCAGCAGCCAATTGTGGGGGTTCTACGAGCAGTACTTC. Its translation: CASSQLWGFYEQYF.

The chain has TRBV6-4 and TRBJ2-1; tentative D call: TRBD1 (5 bases). Germline lookup yields CDR1 MRHNA and CDR2 SNTAGT. V gave up 3 bases and J gave up 9 bases, with 12 bases separating them. This CDR3 comprises 13 residues. Here the CDR3 DNA reads TGTGCCAGCAGTGAGGGGCGACTCGGTGAGCAGTTCTTC. Residues: CASSEGRLGEQFF.

This chain links TRBV7-9 with TRBJ2-3, with 8 bases fitting TRBD2. The trim removed 2 bases at V and 7 bases at J, leaving 8 bases unmatched. The germline CDR1 and CDR2 sequences are SEHNR and FQNEAQ (reference sequence). This CDR3 has 15 amino acids. CDR3 bases: TGTGCCAGCAGCTTAACCTACGCGGGGGGAAATACGCAGTATTTT. It is translated as CASSLTYAGGNTQYF. Complete variable domain (other parts from reference TRBV7-9 and TRBJ2-3): DTGVSQNPRHKITKRGQNVTFRCDPISEHNRLYWYRQTLGQGPEFLTYFQNEAQLEKSRLLSDRFSAERPKGSFSTLEIQRTEQGDSAMYLCASSLTYAGGNTQYFGPGTRLTVL.

This rearrangement joins TRBV7-3 to TRBJ2-3; TRBD2 is a possible D gene (6 bases). This CDR3 region has 16 residues. Looked up from germline, CDR1 is SGHTA and CDR2 is FQGTGA. V was trimmed by 1 base and J by 0 bases, leaving 11 bases between them. CDR3 sequence: CASSLNGRGSTDTQYF. The CDR3 region has the DNA TGTGCCAGCAGCTTAAATGGGCGGGGCAGCACAGATACGCAGTATTTT.

V and J are TRBV5-4 and TRBJ2-7; 11 nucleotides match TRBD2. Trimming cost V 0 bases and J 5 bases; bases outside gene matches: 13. CDR1 is SGHNT and CDR2 is YYREEE in the germline V gene (reference sequence). The CDR3 loop spans 18 amino acids. CDR3 amino acids: CASSLDRRLAGSIDEQYF. DNA for the CDR3: TGTGCCAGCAGCTTGGATCGCCGACTAGCGGGAAGTATCGACGAGCAGTACTTC.

The chain recombines TRBV7-9 with TRBJ2-7; TRBD1 aligns across 7 bases. Germline values: CDR1 SEHNR, CDR2 FQNEAQ (reference sequence). J lost 12 bases, V lost 5 bases, and 10 bases had no gene match. This CDR3 region has 12 residues. The CDR3 loop is CASSLGTAPPYF. In DNA, the CDR3 is TGTGCCAGCAGCCTTGGGACAGCCCCGCCGTACTTC. Full variable domain (missing parts from reference TRBV7-9 and TRBJ2-7): DTGVSQNPRHKITKRGQNVTFRCDPISEHNRLYWYRQTLGQGPEFLTYFQNEAQLEKSRLLSDRFSAERPKGSFSTLEIQRTEQGDSAMYLCASSLGTAPPYFGPGTRLTVT.

This sequence joins TRBV5-4 and TRBJ2-6, with D possibly being TRBD2 (5 bases). Germline-derived CDR1 and CDR2 are SGHNT and YYREEE (reference sequence). Trimming pared 0 bases from V and 0 bases from J, leaving 10 bases between. The CDR3 is made up of 17 amino acids. CDR3 in DNA: TGTGCCAGCAGCTTGGGAGGGCTTCTCTCTGGGGCCAACGTCCTGACTTTC. Encoded protein: CASSLGGLLSGANVLTF.

The gene calls are TRBV5-6 and TRBJ2-7; D perhaps matches TRBD1 (6 bases). CDR1 is SGHDT, CDR2 YYEEEE, per germline. CDR3 size: 15 residues. The ends were cut back, 4 bases at V and 6 bases at J, with 20 bases in the middle. CDR3 in amino acids: CASSLGAGRGIEQYF. The DNA of the CDR3 is TGTGCCAGCAGCCTTGGCGCGGGCAGGGGTATCGAGCAGTACTTC.

This rearrangement joins TRBV6-6 to TRBJ1-5; the D gene is possibly TRBD1 (5 bases). The CDR3 has 16 amino acids. CDR1 and CDR2 (germline): MNHNY, SVGAGI (reference sequence). Trimming removed 2 bases from V and 0 bases from J, with 11 bases in between. CDR3 loop: CASSYAGTVSNQPQHF. CDR3 coding DNA: TGTGCCAGCAGTTACGCAGGGACGGTTAGCAATCAGCCCCAGCATTTT.

This clone was recorded only once. The DNA of the CDR3 is TGCGCCAGCAGCTTCGGACTAGCACGGGTCACCGGGGAGCTGTTTTTT. Translating it yields CASSFGLARVTGELFF. This sequence joins TRBV5-1 and TRBJ2-2; TRBD2 agrees at 8 bases. CDR1 is SGHRS, CDR2 YFSETQ, per germline. The CDR3 runs 16 residues. The junction had 7 bases not matched to a gene; V was cut back by 2 bases and J by 4 bases.

J is TRBJ1-5 and V is TRBV29-1, with D perhaps TRBD1 (5 bases). This CDR3 spans 15 amino acids. With 3 bases removed from V and 2 bases from J, the gap between germline ends came to 14 bases. CDR1 is SQVTM and CDR2 is ANQGSEA in the germline V gene. For the CDR3, the DNA is TGCAGCGTTGATCTCAGGGAGGAAGGCAATCAGCCCCAGCATTTT. It encodes CSVDLREEGNQPQHF.

The chain combines TRBV6-1 with TRBJ2-3; maybe TRBD2 (6 bases). The CDR3 consists of 15 residues. Germline V gene data show CDR1 as MNHNS and CDR2 as SASEGT. V was cut by 5 bases and J by 3 bases, with 15 bases left in between. The chain's CDR3 is CASSSRLVRTDTQYF. CDR3 nucleotide sequence: TGTGCCAGCAGTTCGAGACTAGTGCGGACAGATACGCAGTATTTT.

The chain joins TRBV28 to TRBJ1-2; D gene ambiguous. V dropped 4 bases and J dropped 3 bases, with 12 bases sitting between them. Per germline, CDR1 MDHEN and CDR2 SYDVKM. The CDR3 runs to 14 residues. CDR3 in DNA: TGTGCCAGCAGTTCCAGTCCAGGATACTATGGCTACACCTTC. This translates into CASSSSPGYYGYTF.

This chain connects TRBV21-1 to TRBJ2-7. TRBV21-1 is listed as a pseudogene. The CDR3 is 17 amino acids. In nucleotides, the CDR3 is TGTGCCAGCAGCAAAGCGGGAAAGCAGGGACCCACCTACGAGCAGTACTTC. Amino acid sequence: CASSKAGKQGPTYEQYF.